This T cell receptor beta chain was obtained from a study of Graves' ophthalmopathy and Graves' hyperthyroidism. CDR3 regions of TCR beta were amplified from RNA transcripts. First-round RT-PCR used HTBI primers; second-round multiplex PCR followed. Using its own MiXCR run on the multiplex PCR reads, TCRdb lists one record per CDR3 protein. This table holds approximately 45,000 distinct CDR3 sequences, over 45% found once. This clonotype appeared a few times. The source of this sequence is an adult man with Graves' ophthalmopathy. The specimen was peripheral blood.

CDR3 sequence: CASKRGAATNEKLFF. The DNA for the CDR3 is TGTGCCAGCAAAAGAGGGGCGGCAACTAATGAAAAACTGTTTTTT. This chain links TRBV5-4 with TRBJ1-4; a weak D match, TRBD1 (5 bases). V was cut by 6 bases and J by 0 bases, with 12 bases left in between. From germline, CDR1 is SGHNT and CDR2 YYREEE (reference sequence). The CDR3 loop spans 15 amino acids.